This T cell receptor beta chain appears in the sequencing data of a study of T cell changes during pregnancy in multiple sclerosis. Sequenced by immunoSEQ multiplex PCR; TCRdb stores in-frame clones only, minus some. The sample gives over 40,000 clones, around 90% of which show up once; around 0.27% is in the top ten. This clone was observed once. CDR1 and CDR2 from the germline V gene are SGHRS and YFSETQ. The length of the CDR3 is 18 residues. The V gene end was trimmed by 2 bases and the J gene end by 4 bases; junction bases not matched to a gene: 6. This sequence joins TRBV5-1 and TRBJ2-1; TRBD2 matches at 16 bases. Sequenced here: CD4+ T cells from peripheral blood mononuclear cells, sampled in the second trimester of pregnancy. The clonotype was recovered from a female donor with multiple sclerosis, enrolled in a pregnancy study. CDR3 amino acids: CASSLSGTSGGAYNEQFF. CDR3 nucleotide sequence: TGCGCCAGCAGCTTATCCGGGACTAGCGGGGGGGCATACAATGAGCAGTTCTTC.